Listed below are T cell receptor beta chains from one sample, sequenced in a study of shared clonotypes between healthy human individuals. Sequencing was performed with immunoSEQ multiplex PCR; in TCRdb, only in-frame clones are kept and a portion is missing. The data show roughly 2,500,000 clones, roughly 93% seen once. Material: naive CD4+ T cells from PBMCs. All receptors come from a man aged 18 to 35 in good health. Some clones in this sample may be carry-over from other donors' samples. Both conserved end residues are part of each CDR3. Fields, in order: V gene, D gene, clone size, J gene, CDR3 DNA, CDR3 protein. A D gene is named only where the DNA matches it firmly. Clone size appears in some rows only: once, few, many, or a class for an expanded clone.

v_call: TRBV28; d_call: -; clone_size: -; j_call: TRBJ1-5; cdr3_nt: TGTGCCAGCGCCCCGCCACCCGGGGGAGATCAGCCCCAGCATTTT; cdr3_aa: CASAPPPGGDQPQHF
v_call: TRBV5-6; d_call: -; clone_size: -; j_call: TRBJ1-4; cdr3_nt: TGTGCCAGCAGCTTGTACGTGGCAACTAATGAAAAACTGTTTTTT; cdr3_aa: CASSLYVATNEKLFF
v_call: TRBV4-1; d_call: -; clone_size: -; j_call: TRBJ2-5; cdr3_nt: TGCGCCAGCAGCCAAGTCCCCAGGGCCCAAGAGACCCAGTACTTC; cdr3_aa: CASSQVPRAQETQYF
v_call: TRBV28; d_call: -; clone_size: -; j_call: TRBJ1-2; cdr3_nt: TGTGCCAGCAGTCCGACCATGGACCCAATCATCGGGGGCTACACCTTC; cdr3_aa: CASSPTMDPIIGGYTF
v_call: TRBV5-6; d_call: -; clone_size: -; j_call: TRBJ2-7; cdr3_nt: TGTGCCAGCAGCCTAGAGATGGGAGGCGAGCAGTACTTC; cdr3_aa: CASSLEMGGEQYF
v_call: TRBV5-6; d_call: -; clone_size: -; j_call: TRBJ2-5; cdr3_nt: TGTGCCAGCAGCTTTAGGGGGGTGGAGGAGACCCAGTACTTC; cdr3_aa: CASSFRGVEETQYF
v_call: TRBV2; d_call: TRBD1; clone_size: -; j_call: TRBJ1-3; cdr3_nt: TGTGCCAGCAGTATCGACAGGGGTTCGGGAAACACCATATATTTT; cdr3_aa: CASSIDRGSGNTIYF
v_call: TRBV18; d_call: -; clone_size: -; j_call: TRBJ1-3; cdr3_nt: TGTGCCAGCTCACCACCCGACAGGCTATATCTATCTGGAAACACCATATATTTT; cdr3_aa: CASSPPDRLYLSGNTIYF
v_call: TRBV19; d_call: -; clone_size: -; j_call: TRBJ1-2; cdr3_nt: TGTGCCAGTAGTATAGGGACCTCCTATGGCTACACCTTC; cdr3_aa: CASSIGTSYGYTF
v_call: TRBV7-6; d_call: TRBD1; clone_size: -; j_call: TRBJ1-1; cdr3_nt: TGTGCCAGCAGCTTGAGGAGGGACAGGGGGCGAACTGAAGCTTTCTTT; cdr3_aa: CASSLRRDRGRTEAFF
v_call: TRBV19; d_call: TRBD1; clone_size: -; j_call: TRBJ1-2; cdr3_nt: TGTGCCAGTAGCCTAATCGGGGGACAGAGCTATGGCTACACCTTC; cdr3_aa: CASSLIGGQSYGYTF
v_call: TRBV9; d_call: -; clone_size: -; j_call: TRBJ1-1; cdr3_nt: TGTGCCAGCAGCGTTCAAACGGGGGCGAACACTGAAGCTTTCTTT; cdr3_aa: CASSVQTGANTEAFF
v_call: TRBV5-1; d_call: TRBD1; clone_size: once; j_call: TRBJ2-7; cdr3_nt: TGCGCCAGCGCCCCTGTGGACAGGGGGCCGCCCTACGAGCAGTACTTC; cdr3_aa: CASAPVDRGPPYEQYF
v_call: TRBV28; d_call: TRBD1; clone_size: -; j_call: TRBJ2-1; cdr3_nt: TGTGCCAGCAGTAGGGGACAGACAAACAATGAGCAGTTCTTC; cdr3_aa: CASSRGQTNNEQFF
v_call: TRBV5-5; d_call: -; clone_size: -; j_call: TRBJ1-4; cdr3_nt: TGTGCCAGCAAAATATTAGGCCACGAAAAACTGTTTTTT; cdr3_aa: CASKILGHEKLFF
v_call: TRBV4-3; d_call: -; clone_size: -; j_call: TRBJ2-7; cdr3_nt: TGCGCCAGCAGCCCCCGGCCAGGAGGGTCCGAGCAGTACTTC; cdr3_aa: CASSPRPGGSEQYF
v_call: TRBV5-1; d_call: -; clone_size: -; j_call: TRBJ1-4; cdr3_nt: TGCGCCAGCAGCTTGGCCTCGGTGTTCCCCGGGGCGGCTAGTGAAAAACTGTTTTTT; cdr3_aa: CASSLASVFPGAASEKLFF
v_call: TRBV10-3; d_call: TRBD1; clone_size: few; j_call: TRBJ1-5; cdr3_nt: TGTGCCATCAGTGAGTCCGGACAGGGCAATCAGCCCCAGCATTTT; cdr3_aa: CAISESGQGNQPQHF
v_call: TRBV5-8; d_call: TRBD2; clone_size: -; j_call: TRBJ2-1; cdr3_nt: TGTGCCAGCAGCTTGGCCCGTTATGCTAGCGGGAGTTTCGATGAGCAGTTCTTC; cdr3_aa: CASSLARYASGSFDEQFF
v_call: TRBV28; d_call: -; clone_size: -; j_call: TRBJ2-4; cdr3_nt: TGTGCCAGCAGTTTGGGGCTCAGGGTGCACAACATTCAGTACTTC; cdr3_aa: CASSLGLRVHNIQYF
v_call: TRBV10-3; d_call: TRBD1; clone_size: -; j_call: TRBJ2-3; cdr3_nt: TGTGCCATCAAGGCCCAGCCGGGACAGGGGATGGCGACAGATACGCAGTATTTT; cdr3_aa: CAIKAQPGQGMATDTQYF
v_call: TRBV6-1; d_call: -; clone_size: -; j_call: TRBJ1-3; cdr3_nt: TGTGCCAGCAGTGAAGCGCTATTAGCAGGCGACCTCTCTGGAAACACCATATATTTT; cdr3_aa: CASSEALLAGDLSGNTIYF
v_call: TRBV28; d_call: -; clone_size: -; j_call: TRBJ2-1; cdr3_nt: TGTGCCAGCAGTTTAAGACAGAACAATGAGCAGTTCTTC; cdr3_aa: CASSLRQNNEQFF
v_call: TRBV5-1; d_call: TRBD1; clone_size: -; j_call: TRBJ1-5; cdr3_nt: TGCGCCAGCAGCTTAACAGGGGGCGACCAGCCCCAGCATTTT; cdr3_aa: CASSLTGGDQPQHF
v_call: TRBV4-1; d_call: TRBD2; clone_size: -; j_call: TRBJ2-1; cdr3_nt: TGCGCCAGCAGCCGAGAGTGGGCTAGCGGCCAATTGGATGAGCAGTTCTTC; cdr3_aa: CASSREWASGQLDEQFF
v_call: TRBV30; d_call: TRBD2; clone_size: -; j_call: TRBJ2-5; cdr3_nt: TGTGCCTGGAGCCCAACGGGAGGGGCCAACCAAGAGACCCAGTACTTC; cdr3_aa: CAWSPTGGANQETQYF
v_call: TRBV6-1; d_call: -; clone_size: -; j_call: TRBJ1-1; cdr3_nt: TGTGCCACAGGGAGGGTTGGGAACACTGAAGCTTTCTTT; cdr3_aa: CATGRVGNTEAFF
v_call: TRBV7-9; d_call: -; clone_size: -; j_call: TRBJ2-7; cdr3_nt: TGTGCCAGCAGCTCCCAGGGATCATCCTACGAGCAGTACTTC; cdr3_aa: CASSSQGSSYEQYF
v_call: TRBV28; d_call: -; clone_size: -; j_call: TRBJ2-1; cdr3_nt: TGTGCCAGCGGGGAGGGGGGCTTTGTGAATGAGCAGTTCTTC; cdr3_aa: CASGEGGFVNEQFF
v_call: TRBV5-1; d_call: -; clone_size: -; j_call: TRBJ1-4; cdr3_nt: TGCGCCAGCAGCGACCCCCAGGGGAATGAAAAACTGTTTTTT; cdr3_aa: CASSDPQGNEKLFF
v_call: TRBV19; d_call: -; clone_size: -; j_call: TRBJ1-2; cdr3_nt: TGTGCCAGTACTATAAAAGCTGGAGGGAACTATGGCTACACCTTC; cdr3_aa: CASTIKAGGNYGYTF
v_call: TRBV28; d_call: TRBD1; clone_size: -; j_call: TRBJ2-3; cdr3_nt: TGTGCCAGCAGAGGACAGGGGGCAGGTTTAGCAGATACGCAGTATTTT; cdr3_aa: CASRGQGAGLADTQYF
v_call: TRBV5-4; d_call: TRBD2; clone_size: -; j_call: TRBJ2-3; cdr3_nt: TGTGCCAGCAGCTTGTGGGGGAGTGGCGGGAGGGCCAGCACAGATACGCAGTATTTT; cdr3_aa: CASSLWGSGGRASTDTQYF
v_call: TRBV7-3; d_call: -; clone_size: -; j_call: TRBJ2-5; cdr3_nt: TGTGCCAGTGGCCGGGGGAGCCAAGAGACCCAGTACTTC; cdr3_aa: CASGRGSQETQYF
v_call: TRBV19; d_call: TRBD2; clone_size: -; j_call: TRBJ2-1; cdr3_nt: TGTGCCAGTAGGGAACTAGCGGCAAATAAAGACGACTCCTACAATGAGCAGTTCTTC; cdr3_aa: CASRELAANKDDSYNEQFF
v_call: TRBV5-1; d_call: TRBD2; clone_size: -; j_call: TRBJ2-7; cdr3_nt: TGCGCCAGCAGCTTGGGTACTAGCGGGAGAAATAGGGGCTACGAGCAGTACTTC; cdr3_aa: CASSLGTSGRNRGYEQYF
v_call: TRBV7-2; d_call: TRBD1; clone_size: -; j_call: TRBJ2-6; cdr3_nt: TGTGCCAGCAGCTTAGTGGGGACAGGGGGCTTTGGGGCCAACGTCCTGACTTTC; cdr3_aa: CASSLVGTGGFGANVLTF
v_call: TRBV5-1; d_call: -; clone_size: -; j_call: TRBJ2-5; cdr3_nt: TGCGCCAGCAGCTTTGGGACAACTCAAGAGACCCAGTACTTC; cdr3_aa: CASSFGTTQETQYF
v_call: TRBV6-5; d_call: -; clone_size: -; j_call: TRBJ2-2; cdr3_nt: TGTGCCAGCAGTTACTCGGGGGTCGCCGGGGAGCTGTTTTTT; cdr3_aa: CASSYSGVAGELFF
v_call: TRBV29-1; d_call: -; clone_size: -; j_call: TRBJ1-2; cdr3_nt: TGCAGCGTTGAACCCCACCGCCAAGGGTTGAGCTACACCTTC; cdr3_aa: CSVEPHRQGLSYTF
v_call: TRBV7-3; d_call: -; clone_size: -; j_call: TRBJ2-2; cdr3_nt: TGTGCCAGCAGTCGGGAGAGGGACACCGGGGAGCTGTTTTTT; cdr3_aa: CASSRERDTGELFF